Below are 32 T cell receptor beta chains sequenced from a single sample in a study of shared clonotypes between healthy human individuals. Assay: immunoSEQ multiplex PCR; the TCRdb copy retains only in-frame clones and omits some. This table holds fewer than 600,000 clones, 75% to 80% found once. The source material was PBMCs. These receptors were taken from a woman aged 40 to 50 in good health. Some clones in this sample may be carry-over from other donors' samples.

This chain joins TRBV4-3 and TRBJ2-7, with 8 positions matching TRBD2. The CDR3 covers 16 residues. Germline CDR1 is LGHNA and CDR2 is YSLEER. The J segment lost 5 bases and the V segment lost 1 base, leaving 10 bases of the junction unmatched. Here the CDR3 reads CASSQVGREGVHEQYF. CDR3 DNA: TGCGCCAGCAGCCAAGTGGGACGGGAGGGGGTCCACGAGCAGTACTTC.

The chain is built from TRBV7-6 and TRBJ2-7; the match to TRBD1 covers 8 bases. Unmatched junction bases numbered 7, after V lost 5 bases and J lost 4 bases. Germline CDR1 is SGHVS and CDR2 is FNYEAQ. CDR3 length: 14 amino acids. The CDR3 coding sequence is TGTGCCAGCAGCCCCCAGGGGGCGGCGTACGAGCAGTACTTC. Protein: CASSPQGAAYEQYF.

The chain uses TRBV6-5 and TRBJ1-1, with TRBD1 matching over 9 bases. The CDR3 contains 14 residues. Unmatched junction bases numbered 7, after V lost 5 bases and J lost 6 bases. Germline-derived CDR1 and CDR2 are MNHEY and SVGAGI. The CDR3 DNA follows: TGTGCCAGCAGTGGGACAGGGATAATTGCTGAAGCTTTCTTT. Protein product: CASSGTGIIAEAFF.

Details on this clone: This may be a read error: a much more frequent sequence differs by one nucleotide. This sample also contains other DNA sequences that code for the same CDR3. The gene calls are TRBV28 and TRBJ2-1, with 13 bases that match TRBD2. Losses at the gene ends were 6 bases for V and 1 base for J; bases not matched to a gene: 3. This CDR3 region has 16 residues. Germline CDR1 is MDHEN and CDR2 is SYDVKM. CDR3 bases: TGTGCCAGCAGCCAACTAGCGGGAGGGTCCTACAATGAGCAGTTCTTC. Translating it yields CASSQLAGGSYNEQFF.

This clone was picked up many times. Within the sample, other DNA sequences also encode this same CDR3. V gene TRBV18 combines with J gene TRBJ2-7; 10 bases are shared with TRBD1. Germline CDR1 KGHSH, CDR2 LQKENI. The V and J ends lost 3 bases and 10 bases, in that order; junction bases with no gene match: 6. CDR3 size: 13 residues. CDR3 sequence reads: CASSPGTGERQYF. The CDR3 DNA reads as TGTGCCAGCTCACCCGGGACAGGGGAGAGACAGTACTTC.

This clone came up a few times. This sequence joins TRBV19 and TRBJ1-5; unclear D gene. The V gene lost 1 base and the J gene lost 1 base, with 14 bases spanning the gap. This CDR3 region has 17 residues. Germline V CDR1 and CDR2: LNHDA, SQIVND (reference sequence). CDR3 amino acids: CASSIGVFSRSNQPQHF. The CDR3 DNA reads TGTGCCAGTAGTATAGGAGTGTTCAGCCGGAGCAATCAGCCCCAGCATTTT.

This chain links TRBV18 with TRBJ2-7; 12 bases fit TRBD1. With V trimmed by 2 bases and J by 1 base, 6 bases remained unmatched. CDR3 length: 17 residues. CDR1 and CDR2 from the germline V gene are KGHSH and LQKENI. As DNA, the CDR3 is TGTGCCAGCTCACCAGCCCCGGGACAGGGGGCATCCTACGAGCAGTACTTC. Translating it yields CASSPAPGQGASYEQYF.

CDR3 residues: CASSEAGLQPQHF. The CDR3 region has the DNA TGTGCCAGCAGTGAGGCAGGGCTTCAGCCCCAGCATTTT. The chain couples TRBV2 to TRBJ1-5, with D possibly matching TRBD1 (5 bases). CDR3 length: 13 amino acids. The germline gives CDR1 SNHLY, CDR2 FYNNEI. With 3 bases removed from V and 6 bases from J, the gap between germline ends came to 9 bases.

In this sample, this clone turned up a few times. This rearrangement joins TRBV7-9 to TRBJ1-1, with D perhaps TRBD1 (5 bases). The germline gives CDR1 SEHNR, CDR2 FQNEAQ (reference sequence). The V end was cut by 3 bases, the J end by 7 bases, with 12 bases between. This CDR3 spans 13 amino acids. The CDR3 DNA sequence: TGTGCCAGCAGCTTCCAGGGAAGGGGTGAAGCTTTCTTT. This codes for CASSFQGRGEAFF.

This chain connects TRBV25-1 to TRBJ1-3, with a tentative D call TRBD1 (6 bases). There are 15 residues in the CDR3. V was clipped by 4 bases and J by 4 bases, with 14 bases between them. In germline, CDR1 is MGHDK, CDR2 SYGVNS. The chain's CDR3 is CASSGGTGIGNTIYF. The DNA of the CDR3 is TGTGCCAGCAGTGGGGGAACAGGGATCGGAAACACCATATATTTT.

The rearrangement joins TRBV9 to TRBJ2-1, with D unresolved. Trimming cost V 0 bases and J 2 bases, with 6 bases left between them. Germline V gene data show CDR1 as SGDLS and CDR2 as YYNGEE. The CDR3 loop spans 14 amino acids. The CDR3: CASSVALPYNEQFF. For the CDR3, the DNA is TGTGCCAGCAGCGTAGCGCTCCCCTACAATGAGCAGTTCTTC.

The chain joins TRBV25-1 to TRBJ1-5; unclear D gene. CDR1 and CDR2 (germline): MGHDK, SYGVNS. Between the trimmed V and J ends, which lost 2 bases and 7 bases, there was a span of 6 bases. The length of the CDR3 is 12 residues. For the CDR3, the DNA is TGTGCCAGCAGTGAAGGGAGGCAGCCCCAGCATTTT. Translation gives CASSEGRQPQHF.

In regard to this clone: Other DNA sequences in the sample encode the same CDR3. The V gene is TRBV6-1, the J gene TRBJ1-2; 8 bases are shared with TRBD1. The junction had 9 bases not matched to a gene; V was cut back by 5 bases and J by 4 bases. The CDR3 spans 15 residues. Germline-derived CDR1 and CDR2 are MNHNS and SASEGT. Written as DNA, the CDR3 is TGTGCCAGCAGTCTAGACAGGGGATTAATCTATGGCTACACCTTC. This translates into CASSLDRGLIYGYTF.

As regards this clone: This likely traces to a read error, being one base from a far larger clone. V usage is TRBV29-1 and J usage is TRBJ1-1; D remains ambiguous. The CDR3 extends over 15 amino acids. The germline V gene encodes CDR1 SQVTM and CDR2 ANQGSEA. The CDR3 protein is CSFAVANRAGTEAFF. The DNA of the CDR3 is TGCAGTTTCGCCGTCGCGAATAGGGCGGGGACTGAAGCTTTCTTT.

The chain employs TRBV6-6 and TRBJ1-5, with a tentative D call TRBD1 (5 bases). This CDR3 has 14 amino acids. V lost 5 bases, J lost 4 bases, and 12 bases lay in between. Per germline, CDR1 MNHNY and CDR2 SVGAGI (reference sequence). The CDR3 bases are TGTGCCAGCAGTGACGGGACCGGAAATCAGCCCCAGCATTTT. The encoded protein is CASSDGTGNQPQHF.

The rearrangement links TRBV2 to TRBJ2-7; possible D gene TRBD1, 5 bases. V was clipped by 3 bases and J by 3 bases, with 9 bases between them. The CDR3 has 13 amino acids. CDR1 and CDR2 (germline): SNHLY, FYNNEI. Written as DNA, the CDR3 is TGTGCCAGCAGTGACAGGGCGGTCTACGAGCAGTACTTC. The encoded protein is CASSDRAVYEQYF.

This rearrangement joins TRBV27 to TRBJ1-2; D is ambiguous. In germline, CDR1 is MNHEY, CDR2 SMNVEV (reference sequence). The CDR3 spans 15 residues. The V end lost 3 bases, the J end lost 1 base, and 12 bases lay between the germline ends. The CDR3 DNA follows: TGTGCCAGCAGTTTTTTGAGCAGCCGTAACTATGGCTACACCTTC. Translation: CASSFLSSRNYGYTF.

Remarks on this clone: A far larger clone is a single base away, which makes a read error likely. CDR3 nucleotides: TGTGCCAGCAGCGTTACGGCAGGCGGCACAGATACGCAGTATTTT. Translating gives CASSVTAGGTDTQYF. V is TRBV5-6 and J is TRBJ2-3; D remains unclear. The CDR3 consists of 15 residues. CDR1 SGHDT and CDR2 YYEEEE come from the germline V gene. The V end lost 4 bases, the J end lost 1 base, and 13 bases lay between the germline ends. Full variable domain (remainder filled in from reference TRBV5-6 and TRBJ2-3): DAGVTQSPTHLIKTRGQQVTLRCSPKSGHDTVSWYQQALGQGPQFIFQYYEEEERQRGNFPDRFSGHQFPNYSSELNVNALLLGDSALYLCASSVTAGGTDTQYFGPGTRLTVL.

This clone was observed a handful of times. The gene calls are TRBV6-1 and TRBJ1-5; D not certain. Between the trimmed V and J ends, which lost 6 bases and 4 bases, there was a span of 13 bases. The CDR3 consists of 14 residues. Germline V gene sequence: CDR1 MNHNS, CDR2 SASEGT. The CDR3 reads CASRGGVSNQPQHF. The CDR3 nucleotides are TGTGCCAGCAGGGGTGGTGTCTCTAATCAGCCCCAGCATTTT.

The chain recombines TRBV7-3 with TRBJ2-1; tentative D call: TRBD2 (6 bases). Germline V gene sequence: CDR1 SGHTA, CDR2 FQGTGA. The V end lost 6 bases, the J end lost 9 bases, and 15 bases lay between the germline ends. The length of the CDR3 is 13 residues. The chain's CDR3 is CASRFTSSSEQFF. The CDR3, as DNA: TGTGCCAGCAGGTTTACTAGCTCGAGTGAGCAGTTCTTC.

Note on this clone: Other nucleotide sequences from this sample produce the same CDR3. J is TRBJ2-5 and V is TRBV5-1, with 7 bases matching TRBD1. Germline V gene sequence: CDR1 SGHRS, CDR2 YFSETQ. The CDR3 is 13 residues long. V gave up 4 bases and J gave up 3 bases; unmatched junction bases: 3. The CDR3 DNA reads TGCGCCAGCAGCCTAACAGGGGAAGAGACCCAGTACTTC. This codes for CASSLTGEETQYF.

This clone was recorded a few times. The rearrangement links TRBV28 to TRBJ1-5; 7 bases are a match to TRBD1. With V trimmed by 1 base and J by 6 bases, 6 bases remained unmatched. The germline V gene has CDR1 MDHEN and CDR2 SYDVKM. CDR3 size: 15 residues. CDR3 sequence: CASSLFDRVGQPQHF. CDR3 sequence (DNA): TGTGCCAGCAGTTTATTTGACAGGGTCGGTCAGCCCCAGCATTTT.

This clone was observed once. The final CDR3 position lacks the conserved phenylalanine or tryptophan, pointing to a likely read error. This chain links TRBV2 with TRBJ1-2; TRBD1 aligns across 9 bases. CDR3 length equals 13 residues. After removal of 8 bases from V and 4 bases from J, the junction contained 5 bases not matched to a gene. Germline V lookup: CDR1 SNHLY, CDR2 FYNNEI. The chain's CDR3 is CASGDREGYGYTS. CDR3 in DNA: TGTGCCAGCGGGGACAGGGAGGGCTATGGCTACACCTCC.

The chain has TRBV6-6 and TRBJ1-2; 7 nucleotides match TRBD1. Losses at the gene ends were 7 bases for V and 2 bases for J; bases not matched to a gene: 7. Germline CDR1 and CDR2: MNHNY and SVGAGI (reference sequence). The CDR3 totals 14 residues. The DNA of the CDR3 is TGTGCCAGCACTCCACAGGGGACAAACTATGGCTACACCTTC. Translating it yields CASTPQGTNYGYTF.

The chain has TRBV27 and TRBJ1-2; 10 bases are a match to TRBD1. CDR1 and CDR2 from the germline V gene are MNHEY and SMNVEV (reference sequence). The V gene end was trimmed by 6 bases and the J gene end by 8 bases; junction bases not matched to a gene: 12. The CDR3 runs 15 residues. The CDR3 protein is CASRTPRTGGYGYTF. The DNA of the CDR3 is TGTGCCAGCAGGACTCCCCGGACAGGGGGTTACGGCTACACCTTC.

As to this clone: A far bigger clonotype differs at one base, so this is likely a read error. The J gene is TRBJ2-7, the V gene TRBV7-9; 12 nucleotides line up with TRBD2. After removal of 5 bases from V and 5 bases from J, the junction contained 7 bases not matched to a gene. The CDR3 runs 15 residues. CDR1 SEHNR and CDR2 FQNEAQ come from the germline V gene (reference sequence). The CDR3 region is CASSTQTSGSDEQYF. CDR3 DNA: TGTGCCAGCAGCACCCAGACTAGCGGGAGCGACGAGCAGTACTTC.

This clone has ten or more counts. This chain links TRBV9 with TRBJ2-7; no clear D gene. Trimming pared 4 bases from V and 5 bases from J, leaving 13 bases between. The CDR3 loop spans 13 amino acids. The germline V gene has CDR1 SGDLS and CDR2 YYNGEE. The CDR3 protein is CASSQTPNHEQYF. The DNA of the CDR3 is TGTGCCAGCAGCCAGACTCCCAATCACGAGCAGTACTTC.

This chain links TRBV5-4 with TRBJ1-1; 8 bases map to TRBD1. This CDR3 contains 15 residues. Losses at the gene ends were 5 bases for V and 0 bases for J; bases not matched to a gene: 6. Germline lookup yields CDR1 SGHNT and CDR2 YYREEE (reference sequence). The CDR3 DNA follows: TGTGCCAGCAGTCCAAGACAGGGGATGAACACTGAAGCTTTCTTT. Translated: CASSPRQGMNTEAFF.

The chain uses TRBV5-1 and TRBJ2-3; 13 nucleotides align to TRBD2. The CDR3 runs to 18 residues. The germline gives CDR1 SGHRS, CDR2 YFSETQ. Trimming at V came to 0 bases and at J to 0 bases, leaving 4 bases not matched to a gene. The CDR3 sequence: CASSLGLAGGLSTDTQYF. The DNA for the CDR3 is TGCGCCAGCAGCTTGGGACTAGCGGGAGGCCTTAGCACAGATACGCAGTATTTT.

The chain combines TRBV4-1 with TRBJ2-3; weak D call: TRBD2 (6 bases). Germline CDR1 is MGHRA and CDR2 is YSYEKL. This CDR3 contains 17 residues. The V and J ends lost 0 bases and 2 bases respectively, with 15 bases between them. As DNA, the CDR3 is TGCGCCAGCAGCCAAGAGGGGGGAATACCCCCCACAGATACGCAGTATTTT. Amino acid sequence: CASSQEGGIPPTDTQYF.

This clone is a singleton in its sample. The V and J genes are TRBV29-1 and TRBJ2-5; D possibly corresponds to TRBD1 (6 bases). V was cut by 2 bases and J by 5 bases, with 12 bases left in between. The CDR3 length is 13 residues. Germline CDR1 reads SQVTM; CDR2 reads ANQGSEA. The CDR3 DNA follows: TGCAGCGTTGAAAGCAGGGGCGGCGAGACCCAGTACTTC. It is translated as CSVESRGGETQYF.

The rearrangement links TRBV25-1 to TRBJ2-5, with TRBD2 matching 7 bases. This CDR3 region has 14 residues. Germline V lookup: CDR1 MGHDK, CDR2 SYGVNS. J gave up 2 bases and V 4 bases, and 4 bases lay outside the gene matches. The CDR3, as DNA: TGTGCCAGCAGTGGGTGGACTAGTCAAGAGACCCAGTACTTC. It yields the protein CASSGWTSQETQYF.